The 13 T cell receptor beta chains below were found in one sample sequenced in a study of CD8+CD57+ T cells in acquired aplastic anemia. It was patients with CD8+CD57+ cell expansion by flow cytometry who were chosen for sequencing. The study profiled TCR beta VDJ and CDR3 using genomic DNA as template. Via MiXCR, TCRdb re-called the reads, giving one row per CDR3 protein. The data contain under 250,000 distinct CDR3 sequences, 40% to 50% of them singletons. The material sequenced was sorted CD4+, CD8+, or CD8+CD57+ T cells (not recorded which) from PBMCs. The receptors come from a human donor with aplastic anemia.

About this clonotype: This may come from a read error, since a much larger clone is one base off. The chain joins TRBV12-3 or TRBV12-4 to TRBJ1-5; D remains ambiguous. CDR3 length: 14 residues. The CDR3 DNA reads as TGTGCCAGCAGTCCGATAGATAGCGATCAGCCCCAGCATTTT. Its translation: CASSPIDSDQPQHF.

This rearrangement joins TRBV20-1 to TRBJ2-7; TRBD2 matches at 13 bases. In germline, CDR1 is DFQATT, CDR2 SNEGSKA (reference sequence). V was clipped by 0 bases and J by 5 bases; unmatched bases: 10. This CDR3 is built from 17 residues. This chain's CDR3 is CSARDPSTSGGFDEQYF. In nucleotides, the CDR3 is TGCAGTGCTAGAGACCCCTCGACTAGCGGGGGGTTTGACGAGCAGTACTTC.

The gene calls are TRBV30 and TRBJ2-3, with 7 bases aligning to TRBD1. This CDR3 region has 13 residues. The germline gives CDR1 GTSNPN, CDR2 SVGIG (reference sequence). J gave up 6 bases and V 5 bases, and 8 bases lay outside the gene matches. CDR3 coding DNA: TGTGCCTGGGGTACAGGGGAAGGGGATACGCAGTATTTT. Its translation is CAWGTGEGDTQYF.

This chain uses TRBV5-6 with TRBJ2-1; 12 bases line up with TRBD2. Germline V lookup: CDR1 SGHDT, CDR2 YYEEEE. The V segment lost 2 bases and the J segment 2 bases; nucleotides outside the gene matches: 14. This CDR3 region has 20 residues. The CDR3 DNA follows: TGTGCCAGCAGCTTAGACAGGGTGCTACTAGCGGGAGGCCCCTACAATGAGCAGTTCTTC. This gives the protein CASSLDRVLLAGGPYNEQFF.

This sequence joins TRBV5-1 and TRBJ2-7, with TRBD2 matching 8 bases. The CDR3 is 15 amino acids. The V segment lost 0 bases and the J segment 3 bases; nucleotides outside the gene matches: 5. Germline V CDR1 and CDR2: SGHRS, YFSETQ. CDR3 in amino acids: CASSLAEAGVYEQYF. DNA for the CDR3: TGCGCCAGCAGCTTGGCCGAAGCGGGGGTCTACGAGCAGTACTTC.

The sample holds many counts of this clonotype. This chain connects TRBV6-1 to TRBJ2-7, with 8 bases matching TRBD1. Germline CDR1 and CDR2: MNHNS and SASEGT. The CDR3 loop spans 16 amino acids. V lost 1 base to trimming and J lost 5 bases; unmatched junction nucleotides: 10. The CDR3 spells CASSEDLGQGNHEQYF. CDR3 coding DNA: TGTGCCAGCAGTGAAGATCTAGGACAGGGTAACCACGAGCAGTACTTC.

This clonotype has ten or more counts. The chain employs TRBV29-1 and TRBJ1-2; 9 nucleotides align to TRBD1. Germline values: CDR1 SQVTM, CDR2 ANQGSEA. This CDR3 has 13 residues. V gave up 6 bases and J gave up 8 bases; unmatched junction bases: 10. CDR3 in DNA: TGCAGCGTAGACAGGGGGGCGCGTGGGGGCTACACCTTC. Translated: CSVDRGARGGYTF. The entire variable domain, with the rest obtained from reference TRBV29-1 and TRBJ1-2, is as follows: SAVISQKPSRDICQRGTSLTIQCQVDSQVTMMFWYRQQPGQSLTLIATANQGSEATYESGFVIDKFPISRPNLTFSTLTVSNMSPEDSSIYLCSVDRGARGGYTFGSGTRLTVV.

V and J are TRBV7-9 and TRBJ1-2; 9 nucleotides line up with TRBD1. With V trimmed by 3 bases and J by 8 bases, 7 bases remained unmatched. The CDR3 runs to 14 residues. Germline loops: CDR1 SEHNR, CDR2 FQNEAQ (reference sequence). CDR3 sequence reads: CASSLGTGRSGYTF. The CDR3, as DNA: TGTGCCAGCAGCTTGGGGACAGGGCGATCCGGCTACACCTTC.

The sample holds many counts of this clonotype. This rearrangement joins TRBV29-1 to TRBJ1-2, with D unresolved. From germline, CDR1 is SQVTM and CDR2 ANQGSEA. The CDR3 consists of 14 residues. V gave up 6 bases and J gave up 4 bases, with 18 bases separating them. The CDR3 loop is CSVVGDPIVYGYTF. The CDR3 DNA sequence: TGCAGCGTGGTTGGCGACCCAATAGTCTATGGCTACACCTTC.

This clonotype was observed many times. The rearrangement uses TRBV19 and TRBJ2-2; D is undetermined. The V end lost 6 bases, the J end lost 2 bases, and 10 bases lay between the germline ends. This CDR3 is 14 amino acids long. CDR1 and CDR2 (germline): LNHDA, SQIVND (reference sequence). As DNA, the CDR3 is TGTGCCAGTAGCACGGACGGCAACACCGGGGAGCTGTTTTTT. It yields the protein CASSTDGNTGELFF.

Only a few counts were recorded for this clonotype. The rearrangement joins TRBV7-9 to TRBJ1-2, with a weak D call TRBD1 (5 bases). Trimming pared 5 bases from V and 5 bases from J, leaving 24 bases between. The CDR3 length is 17 residues. CDR1 and CDR2 (germline): SEHNR, FQNEAQ (reference sequence). CDR3 sequence: CASSQGEDQASWYGYTF. The CDR3 region has the DNA TGTGCCAGCAGCCAAGGGGAGGATCAGGCCTCTTGGTATGGCTACACCTTC. Full variable domain (remainder filled in from reference TRBV7-9 and TRBJ1-2): DTGVSQNPRHKITKRGQNVTFRCDPISEHNRLYWYRQTLGQGPEFLTYFQNEAQLEKSRLLSDRFSAERPKGSFSTLEIQRTEQGDSAMYLCASSQGEDQASWYGYTFGSGTRLTVV.

The chain is built from TRBV15 and TRBJ1-3; 9 bases agree with TRBD1. This CDR3 has 15 residues. J gave up 4 bases and V 1 base, and 2 bases lay outside the gene matches. Germline lookup yields CDR1 LNHNV and CDR2 YYDKDF (reference sequence). The CDR3 bases are TGTGCCACCAGCAGAGGGGGACAGGGCGGAAACACCATATATTTT. It specifies CATSRGGQGGNTIYF. The full variable domain, rest sourced from reference TRBV15 and TRBJ1-3, is DAMVIQNPRYQVTQFGKPVTLSCSQTLNHNVMYWYQQKSSQAPKLLFHYYDKDFNNEADTPDNFQSRRPNTSFCFLDIRSPGLGDTAMYLCATSRGGQGGNTIYFGEGSWLTVV.

Details on this clonotype: Mismatch with germline at one junction end may stem from a read error. In nucleotides, the CDR3 is TGTGCCACCGATAGCGGGATCAGCCGTCAAGAGGCCCAGTACTTC. This translates into CATDSGISRQEAQYF. The V call is TRBV9, the J call TRBJ2-5, with TRBD2 matching over 8 bases. Looked up from germline, CDR1 is SGDLS and CDR2 is YYNGEE. The CDR3 is 15 amino acids.